What follows is one T cell receptor beta chain and its context. Its antigen is not known. This PCR relied on a set of 60 Vbeta primers and 13 Jbeta primers. Only in-frame clones appear in the TCRdb table, and some are missing; sequencing was by immunoSEQ multiplex PCR. The table lists under 130,000 clones, approximately 72% of them singletons, with under 1.5% in the top ten. CDR1 is SGHNT and CDR2 is YYREEE in the germline V gene (reference sequence). V lost 4 bases and J lost 3; bases outside the gene matches: 5. The CDR3 spans 15 residues. This sample was taken from a study of cytomegalovirus exposure and HLA in healthy donors. Study-level results: HLA allele associations emerged for 17,000 or so TCR beta sequences in a later analysis, at 0.05 false discovery rate.

This TCR was recovered from a man between 25 and 39 years old in good health and CMV-seronegative. The sequenced material came from PBMCs. This chain uses TRBV5-4 with TRBJ2-3, with 10 bases aligning to TRBD1. For the CDR3, the DNA is TGTGCCAGCAGCCAACCGGGACAGGGGACAGATACGCAGTATTTT. Its translation is CASSQPGQGTDTQYF. Complete variable domain (other parts from reference TRBV5-4 and TRBJ2-3): ETGVTQSPTHLIKTRGQQVTLRCSSQSGHNTVSWYQQALGQGPQFIFQYYREEENGRGNFPPRFSGLQFPNYSSELNVNALELDDSALYLCASSQPGQGTDTQYFGPGTRLTVL.